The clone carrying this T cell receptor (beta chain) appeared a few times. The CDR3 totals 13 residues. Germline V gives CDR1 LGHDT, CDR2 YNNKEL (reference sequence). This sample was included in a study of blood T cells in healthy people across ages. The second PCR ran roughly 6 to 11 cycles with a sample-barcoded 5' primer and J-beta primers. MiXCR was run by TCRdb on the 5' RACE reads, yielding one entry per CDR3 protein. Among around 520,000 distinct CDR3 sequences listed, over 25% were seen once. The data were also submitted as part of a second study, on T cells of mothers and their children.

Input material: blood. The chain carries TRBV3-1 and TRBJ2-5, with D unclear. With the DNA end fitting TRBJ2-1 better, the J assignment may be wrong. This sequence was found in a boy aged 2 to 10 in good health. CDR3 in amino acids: CASSQGLNNEQFF. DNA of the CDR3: TGTGCCAGCAGCCAAGGACTGAACAATGAGCAGTTCTTC.